The TCR beta chain under discussion was sequenced for a study of blood T cells in healthy people across ages. As concerns this clonotype: The target antigen is unknown.

Regarding the study as a whole: Strongly correlated with naive T cell percentage was TCR beta diversity.

Donors were healthy Caucasian individuals from Russia aged about 6 to 90. Per-sample yields of isolated PBMCs were at least 6 million. The use of a sample-barcoded 5' primer and a J-beta primer mix characterized a second PCR of roughly 6 to 11 cycles. TCRdb reprocessed the 5' RACE reads via MiXCR and lists one record per CDR3 protein. The table includes fewer than 1.5 million distinct CDR3 sequences, 40% to 50% detected once. Material: blood. The sequence came from a woman between 18 and 29 years old in good health.

CDR3 DNA sequence: TGTGCCATCAGTGAGTCGGGAGCGAACGAGCAGTACTTC. Encoded protein: CAISESGANEQYF. The chain employs TRBV10-3 and TRBJ2-5, with D tentatively TRBD2 (5 bases). The DNA end lines up better with TRBJ2-7; the J call may be wrong. Germline CDR1 is ENHRY and CDR2 is SYGVKD. The CDR3 sequence is 13 residues long.